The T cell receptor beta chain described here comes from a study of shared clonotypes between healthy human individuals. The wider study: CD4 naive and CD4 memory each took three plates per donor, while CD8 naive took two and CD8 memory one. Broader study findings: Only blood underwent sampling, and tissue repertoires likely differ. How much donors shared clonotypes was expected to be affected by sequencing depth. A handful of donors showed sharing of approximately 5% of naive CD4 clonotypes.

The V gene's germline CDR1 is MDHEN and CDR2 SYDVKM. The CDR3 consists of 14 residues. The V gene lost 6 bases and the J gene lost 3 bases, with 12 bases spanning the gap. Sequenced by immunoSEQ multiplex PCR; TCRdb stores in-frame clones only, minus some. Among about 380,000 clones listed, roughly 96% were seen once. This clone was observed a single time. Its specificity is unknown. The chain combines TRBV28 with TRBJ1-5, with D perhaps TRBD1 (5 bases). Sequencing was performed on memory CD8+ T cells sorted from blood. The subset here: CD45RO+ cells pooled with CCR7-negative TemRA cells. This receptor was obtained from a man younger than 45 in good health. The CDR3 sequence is CASRFRGTNQPQHF. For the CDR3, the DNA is TGTGCCAGCAGGTTCCGGGGCACCAATCAGCCCCAGCATTTT.